The 4 T cell receptor beta chains in this list originate from one sample, sequenced in a study of shared clonotypes between healthy human individuals. Some clones are missing from TCRdb's copy, which holds only in-frame ones; the method was immunoSEQ multiplex PCR. The repertoire includes 2 million or so clones, over 85% of them detected once, and 0.1% to 0.15% sits in the top ten. Sequencing was done on a sample of naive CD4+ T cells sorted from blood. Subset meaning: CD45RA+ positively selected. These receptors came from a man younger than 35 in good health.

As to this clone: This specimen includes other DNA sequences encoding the same CDR3. The V call is TRBV5-6, the J call TRBJ1-3, with D hard to call. From germline, CDR1 is SGHDT and CDR2 YYEEEE. V was clipped by 0 bases and J by 4 bases, with 11 bases between them. CDR3 length: 15 residues. The CDR3 nucleotides read TGTGCCAGCAGCTTGGCCGGACTTAGCGGAAACACCATATATTTT. Its protein is CASSLAGLSGNTIYF.

The chain joins TRBV7-8 to TRBJ2-3; 11 nucleotides line up with TRBD2. The CDR3 loop spans 17 amino acids. V was clipped by 2 bases and J by 3 bases; unmatched bases: 7. The germline V gene has CDR1 SGHVS and CDR2 FQNEAQ. CDR3 residues: CASSLPSSGGSTDTQYF. The CDR3 nucleotides are TGTGCCAGCAGCTTACCTTCTAGCGGGGGGTCGACAGATACGCAGTATTTT.

The rearrangement links TRBV9 to TRBJ2-1, with D tentatively TRBD1 or TRBD2 (6 bases each). CDR1 is SGDLS and CDR2 is YYNGEE in the germline V gene. The CDR3 extends over 14 amino acids. V shed 1 base and J shed 7 bases, with 12 bases lying between them. The CDR3 loop is CASSVKGGQNEQFF. DNA for the CDR3: TGTGCCAGCAGCGTAAAGGGGGGCCAAAATGAGCAGTTCTTC.

The gene calls are TRBV5-4 and TRBJ1-1; TRBD1 agrees at 9 bases. Germline loops: CDR1 SGHNT, CDR2 YYREEE (reference sequence). Unmatched junction bases numbered 7, after V lost 2 bases and J lost 5 bases. The length of the CDR3 is 15 residues. The DNA for the CDR3 is TGTGCCAGCAGCTTATCCGCACAGGGGGCGACTGAAGCTTTCTTT. It yields the protein CASSLSAQGATEAFF.